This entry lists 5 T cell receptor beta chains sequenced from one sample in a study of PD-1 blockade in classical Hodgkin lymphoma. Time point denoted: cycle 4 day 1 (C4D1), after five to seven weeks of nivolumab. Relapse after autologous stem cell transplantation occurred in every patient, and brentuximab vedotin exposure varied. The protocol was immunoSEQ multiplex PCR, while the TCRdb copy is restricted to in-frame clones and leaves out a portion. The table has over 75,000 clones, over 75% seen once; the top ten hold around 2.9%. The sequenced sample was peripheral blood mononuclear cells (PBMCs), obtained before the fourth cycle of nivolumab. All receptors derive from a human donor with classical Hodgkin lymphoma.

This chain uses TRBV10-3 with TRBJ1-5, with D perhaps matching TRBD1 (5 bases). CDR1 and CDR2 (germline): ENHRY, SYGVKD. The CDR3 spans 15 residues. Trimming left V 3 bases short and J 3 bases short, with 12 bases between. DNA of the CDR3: TGTGCCATCAGTGATGGGGACGGATACAATCAGCCCCAGCATTTT. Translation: CAISDGDGYNQPQHF.

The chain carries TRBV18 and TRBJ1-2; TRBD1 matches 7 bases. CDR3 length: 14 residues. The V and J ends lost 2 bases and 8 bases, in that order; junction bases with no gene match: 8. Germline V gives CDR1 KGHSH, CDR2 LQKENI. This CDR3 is CASSPSTGEKGYTF. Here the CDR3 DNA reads TGTGCCAGCTCACCAAGCACAGGGGAAAAGGGCTACACCTTC.

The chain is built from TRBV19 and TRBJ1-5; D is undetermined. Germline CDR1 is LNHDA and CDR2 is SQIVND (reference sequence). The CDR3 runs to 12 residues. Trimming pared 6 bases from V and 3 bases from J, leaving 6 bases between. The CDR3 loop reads CASRWSNQPQHF. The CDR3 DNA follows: TGTGCCAGTAGATGGTCCAATCAGCCCCAGCATTTT.

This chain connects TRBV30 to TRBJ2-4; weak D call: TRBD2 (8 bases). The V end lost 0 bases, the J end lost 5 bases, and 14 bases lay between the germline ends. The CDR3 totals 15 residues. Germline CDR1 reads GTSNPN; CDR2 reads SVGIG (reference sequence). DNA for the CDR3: TGTGCCTGGAGTGTTCCGGGAGGGGGCCAAAACATTCAGTACTTC. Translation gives CAWSVPGGGQNIQYF.

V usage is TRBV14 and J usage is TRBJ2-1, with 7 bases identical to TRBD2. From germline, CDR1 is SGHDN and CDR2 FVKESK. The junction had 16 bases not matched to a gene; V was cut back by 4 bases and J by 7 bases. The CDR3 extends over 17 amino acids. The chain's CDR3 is CASSLFIGRGVGNEQFF. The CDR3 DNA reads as TGTGCCAGCAGCCTCTTTATCGGCCGGGGGGTTGGGAATGAGCAGTTCTTC.